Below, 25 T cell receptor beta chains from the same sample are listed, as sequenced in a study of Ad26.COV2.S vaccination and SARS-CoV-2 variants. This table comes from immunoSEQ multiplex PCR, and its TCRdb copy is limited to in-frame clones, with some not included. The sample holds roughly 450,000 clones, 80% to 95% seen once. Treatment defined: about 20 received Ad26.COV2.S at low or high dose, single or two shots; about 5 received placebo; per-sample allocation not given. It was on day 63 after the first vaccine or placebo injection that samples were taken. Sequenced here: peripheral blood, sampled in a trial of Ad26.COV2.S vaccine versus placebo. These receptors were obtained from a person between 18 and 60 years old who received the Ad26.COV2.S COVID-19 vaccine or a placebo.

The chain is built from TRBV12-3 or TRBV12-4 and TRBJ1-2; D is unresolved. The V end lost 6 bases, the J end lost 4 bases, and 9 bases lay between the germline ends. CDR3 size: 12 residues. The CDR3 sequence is CASRSGSYGYTF. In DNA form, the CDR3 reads TGTGCCAGCAGATCCGGGAGCTATGGCTACACCTTC.

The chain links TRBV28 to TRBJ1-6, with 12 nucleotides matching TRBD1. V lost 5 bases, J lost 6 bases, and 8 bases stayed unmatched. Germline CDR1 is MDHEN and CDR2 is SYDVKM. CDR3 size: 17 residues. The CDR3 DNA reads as TGTGCCAGCAGTACCTGGGGGACAGGGGGCATTAATTCACCCCTCCACTTT. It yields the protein CASSTWGTGGINSPLHF.

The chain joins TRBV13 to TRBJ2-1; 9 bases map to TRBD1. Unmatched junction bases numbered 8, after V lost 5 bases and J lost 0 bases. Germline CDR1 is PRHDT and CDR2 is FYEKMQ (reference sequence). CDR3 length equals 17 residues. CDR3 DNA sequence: TGTGCCAGCAGCCCCGACAGGGGGATTAGCTCCTACAATGAGCAGTTCTTC. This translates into CASSPDRGISSYNEQFF.

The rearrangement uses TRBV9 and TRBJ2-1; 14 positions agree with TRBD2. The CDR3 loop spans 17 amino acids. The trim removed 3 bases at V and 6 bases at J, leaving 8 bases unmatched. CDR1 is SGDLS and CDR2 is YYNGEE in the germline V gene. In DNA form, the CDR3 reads TGTGCCAGCAGCGCCGGGACTAGCGGGAGCCCGACCAATGAGCAGTTCTTC. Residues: CASSAGTSGSPTNEQFF.

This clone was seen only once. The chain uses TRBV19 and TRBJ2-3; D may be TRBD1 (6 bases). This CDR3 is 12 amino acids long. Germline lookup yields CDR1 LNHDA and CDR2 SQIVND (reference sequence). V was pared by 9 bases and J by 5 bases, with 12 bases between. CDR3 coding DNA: TGTGCCAGCCGGACAGTTGGAGATACGCAGTATTTT. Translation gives CASRTVGDTQYF.

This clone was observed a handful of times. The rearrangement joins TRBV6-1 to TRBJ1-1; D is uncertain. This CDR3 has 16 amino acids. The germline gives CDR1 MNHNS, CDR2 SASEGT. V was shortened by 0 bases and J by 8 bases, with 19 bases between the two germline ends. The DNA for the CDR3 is TGTGCCAGCAGTGAAGCCCTTTTTATGCCAACCCCCGAAGCTTTCTTT. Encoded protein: CASSEALFMPTPEAFF.

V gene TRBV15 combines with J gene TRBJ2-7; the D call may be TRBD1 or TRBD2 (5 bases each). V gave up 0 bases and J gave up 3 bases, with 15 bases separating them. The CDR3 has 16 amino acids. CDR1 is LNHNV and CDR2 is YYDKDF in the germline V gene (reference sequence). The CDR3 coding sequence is TGTGCCACCAGCAGAGATGAAGGGGTCGGGGTCTACGAGCAGTACTTC. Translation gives CATSRDEGVGVYEQYF.

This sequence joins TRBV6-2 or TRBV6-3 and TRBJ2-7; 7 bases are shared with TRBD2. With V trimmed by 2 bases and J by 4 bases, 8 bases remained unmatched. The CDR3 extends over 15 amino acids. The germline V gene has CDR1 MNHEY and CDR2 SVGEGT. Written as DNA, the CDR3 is TGTGCCAGCAGTTACCCCTCGGGGGGTAGATACGAGCAGTACTTC. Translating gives CASSYPSGGRYEQYF.

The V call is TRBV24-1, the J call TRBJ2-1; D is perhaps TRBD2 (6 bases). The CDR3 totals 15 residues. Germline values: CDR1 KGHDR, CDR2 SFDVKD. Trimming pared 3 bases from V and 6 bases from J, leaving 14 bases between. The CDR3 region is CATSDPDLGLNEQFF. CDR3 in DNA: TGTGCCACCAGTGATCCGGACTTGGGACTCAATGAGCAGTTCTTC.

The DNA of the CDR3 is TGTGCCAGCAGTTACCAGAACAGGGGAGTAGGGGAGCAGTACTTC. It translates to CASSYQNRGVGEQYF. The V call is TRBV6-2 or TRBV6-3, the J call TRBJ2-7, with 7 bases matching TRBD1. From germline, CDR1 is MNHEY and CDR2 SVGEGT. J gave up 7 bases and V 2 bases, and 11 bases lay outside the gene matches. This CDR3 region has 15 residues.

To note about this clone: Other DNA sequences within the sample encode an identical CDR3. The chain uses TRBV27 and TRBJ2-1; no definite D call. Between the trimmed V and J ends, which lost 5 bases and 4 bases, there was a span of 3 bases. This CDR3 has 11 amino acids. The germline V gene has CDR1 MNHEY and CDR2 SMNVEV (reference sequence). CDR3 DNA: TGTGCCAGCAGTCGTTACAATGAGCAGTTCTTC. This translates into CASSRYNEQFF.

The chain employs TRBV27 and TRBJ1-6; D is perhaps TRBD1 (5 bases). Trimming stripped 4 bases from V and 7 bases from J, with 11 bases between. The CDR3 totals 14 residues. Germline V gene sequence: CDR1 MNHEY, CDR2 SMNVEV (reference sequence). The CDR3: CASSSWTPNSPLHF. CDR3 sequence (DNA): TGTGCCAGCAGTTCCTGGACACCGAATTCACCCCTCCACTTT.

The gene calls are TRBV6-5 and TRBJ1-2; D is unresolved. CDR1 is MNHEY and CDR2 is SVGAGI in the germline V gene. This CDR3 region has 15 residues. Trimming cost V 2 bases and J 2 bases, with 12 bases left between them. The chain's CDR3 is CASSYAGIQNYGYTF. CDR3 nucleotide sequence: TGTGCCAGCAGTTACGCCGGGATCCAAAACTATGGCTACACCTTC.

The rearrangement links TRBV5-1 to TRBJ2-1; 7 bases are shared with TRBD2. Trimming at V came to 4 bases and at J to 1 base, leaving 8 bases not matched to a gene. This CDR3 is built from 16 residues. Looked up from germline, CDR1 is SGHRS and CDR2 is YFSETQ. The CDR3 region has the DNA TGCGCCAGCAGCACCGTGGGACTACAGTCCTACAATGAGCAGTTCTTC. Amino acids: CASSTVGLQSYNEQFF.

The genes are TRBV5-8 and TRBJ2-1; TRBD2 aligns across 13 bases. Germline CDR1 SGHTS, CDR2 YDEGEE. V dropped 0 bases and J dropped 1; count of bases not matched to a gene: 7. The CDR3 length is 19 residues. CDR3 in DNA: TGTGCCAGCAGCTTGGAAGGGACTAGCGGGATAGGATCCTACAATGAGCAGTTCTTC. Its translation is CASSLEGTSGIGSYNEQFF.

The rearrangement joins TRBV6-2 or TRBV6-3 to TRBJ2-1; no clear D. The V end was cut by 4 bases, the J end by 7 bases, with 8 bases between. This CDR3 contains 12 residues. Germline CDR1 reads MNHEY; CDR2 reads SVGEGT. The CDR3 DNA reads TGTGCCAGCAGTTTCCCCGGGAATGAGCAGTTCTTC. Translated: CASSFPGNEQFF.

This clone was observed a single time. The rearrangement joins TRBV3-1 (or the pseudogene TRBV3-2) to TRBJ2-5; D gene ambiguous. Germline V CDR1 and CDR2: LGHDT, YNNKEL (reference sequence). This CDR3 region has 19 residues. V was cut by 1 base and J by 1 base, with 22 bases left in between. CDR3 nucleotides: TGTGCCAGCAGCCAAGGATCCTCTCGGGCGATTCCACTCCAAGAGACCCAGTACTTC. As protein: CASSQGSSRAIPLQETQYF.

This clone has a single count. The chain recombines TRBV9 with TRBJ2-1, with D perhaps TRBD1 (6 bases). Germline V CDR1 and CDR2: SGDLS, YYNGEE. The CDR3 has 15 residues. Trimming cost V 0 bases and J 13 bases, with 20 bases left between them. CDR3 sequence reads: CASSVGVGQGHKQFF. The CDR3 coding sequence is TGTGCCAGCAGCGTAGGGGTTGGGCAGGGACACAAACAGTTCTTC.

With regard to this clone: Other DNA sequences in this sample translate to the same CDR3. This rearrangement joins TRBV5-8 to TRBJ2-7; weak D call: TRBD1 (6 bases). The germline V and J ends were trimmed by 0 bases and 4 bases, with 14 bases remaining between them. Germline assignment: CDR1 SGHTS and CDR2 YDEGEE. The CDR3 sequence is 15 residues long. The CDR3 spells CASSLVGGGGYEQYF. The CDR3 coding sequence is TGTGCCAGCAGCTTGGTTGGTGGGGGCGGGTACGAGCAGTACTTC. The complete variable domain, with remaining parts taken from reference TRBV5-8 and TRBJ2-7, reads EAGVTQSPTHLIKTRGQQATLRCSPISGHTSVYWYQQALGLGLQFLLWYDEGEERNRGNFPPRFSGRQFPNYSSELNVNALELEDSALYLCASSLVGGGGYEQYFGPGTRLTVT.

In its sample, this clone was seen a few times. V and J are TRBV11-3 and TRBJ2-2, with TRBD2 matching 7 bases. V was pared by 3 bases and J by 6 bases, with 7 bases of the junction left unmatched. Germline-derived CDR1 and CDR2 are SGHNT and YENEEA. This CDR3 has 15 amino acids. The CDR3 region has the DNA TGTGCCAGCAGCTTCTCGGGCGGGGGATCCGGGGAGCTGTTTTTT. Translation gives CASSFSGGGSGELFF.

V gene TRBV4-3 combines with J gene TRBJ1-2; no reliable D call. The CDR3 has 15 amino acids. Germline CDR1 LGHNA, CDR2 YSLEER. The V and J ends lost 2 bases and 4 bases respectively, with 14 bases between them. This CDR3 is CASSQNTGMSYGYTF. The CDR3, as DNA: TGCGCCAGCAGCCAAAACACCGGGATGTCCTATGGCTACACCTTC.

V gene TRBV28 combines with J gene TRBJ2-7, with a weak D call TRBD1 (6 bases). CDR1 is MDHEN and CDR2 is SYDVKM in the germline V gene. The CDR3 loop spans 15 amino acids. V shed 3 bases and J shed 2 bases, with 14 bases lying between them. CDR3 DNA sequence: TGTGCCAGCAGTTTGGTGGGGACAACAACCTACGAGCAGTACTTC. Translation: CASSLVGTTTYEQYF.

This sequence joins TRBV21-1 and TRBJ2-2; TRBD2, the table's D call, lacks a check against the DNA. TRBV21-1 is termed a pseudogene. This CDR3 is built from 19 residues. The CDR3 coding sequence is TGTGCCAGCAGCAAAGAGGGGACTAGCGGGAATCCGAACACCGGGGAGCTGTTTTTT. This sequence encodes CASSKEGTSGNPNTGELFF.

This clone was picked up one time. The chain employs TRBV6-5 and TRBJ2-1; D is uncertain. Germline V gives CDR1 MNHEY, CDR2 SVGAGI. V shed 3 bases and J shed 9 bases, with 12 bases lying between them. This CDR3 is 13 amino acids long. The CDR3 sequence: CASSYSGWGEQFF. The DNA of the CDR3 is TGTGCCAGCAGTTATTCGGGTTGGGGTGAGCAGTTCTTC.

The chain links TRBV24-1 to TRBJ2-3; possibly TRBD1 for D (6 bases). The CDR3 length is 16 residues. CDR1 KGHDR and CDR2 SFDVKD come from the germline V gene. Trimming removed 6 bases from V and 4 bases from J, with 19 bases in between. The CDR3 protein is CATSIGSDRTSDTQYF. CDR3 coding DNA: TGTGCCACCAGTATAGGGTCAGACAGGACTTCAGATACGCAGTATTTT.